These 14 T cell receptor beta chains originate from one sample sequenced in a study of blood T cell repertoires in COVID-19. Method: immunoSEQ multiplex PCR; TCRdb's copy keeps in-frame clones and lacks some. Of about 280,000 clones in the sample, around 88% were seen once. Specimen: PBMCs or T cells enriched from blood (not recorded which). These receptors came from a woman aged 40 to 50 who had recovered from COVID-19.

The rearrangement links TRBV7-2 to TRBJ1-1; D is perhaps TRBD1 (5 bases). Germline CDR1 SGHTA, CDR2 FQGNSA. The length of the CDR3 is 16 residues. The V end was cut by 5 bases, the J end by 3 bases, with 19 bases between. The CDR3 sequence is CASSLRWVRGYTEAFF. The CDR3 DNA follows: TGTGCCAGCAGCCTGAGGTGGGTCCGGGGGTACACTGAAGCTTTCTTT.

A few counts support this clone. This sequence joins TRBV7-9 and TRBJ1-1; weak D call: TRBD1 (6 bases). V lost 6 bases to trimming and J lost 6 bases, with 14 bases between them. Germline loops: CDR1 SEHNR, CDR2 FQNEAQ (reference sequence). The CDR3 length is 13 residues. The chain's CDR3 is CASRNRALSEAFF. Here the CDR3 DNA reads TGTGCCAGCAGAAACAGGGCTTTGTCTGAAGCTTTCTTT.

The sample holds one count of this clone. The chain recombines TRBV7-2 with TRBJ2-5, with D perhaps matching TRBD1 (5 bases). V lost 8 bases, J lost 0 bases, and 10 bases lay in between. Germline values: CDR1 SGHTA, CDR2 FQGNSA. This CDR3 comprises 13 residues. The CDR3 reads CASGKGYQETQYF. The DNA of the CDR3 is TGTGCCAGCGGCAAGGGGTACCAAGAGACCCAGTACTTC.

The rearrangement links TRBV18 to TRBJ2-1; TRBD1 aligns across 7 bases. J was trimmed by 7 bases and V by 4 bases; bases with no gene match: 1. This CDR3 region has 12 residues. Germline values: CDR1 KGHSH, CDR2 LQKENI. This CDR3 is CASSQDRNEQFF. The CDR3 coding sequence is TGTGCCAGCTCACAGGACAGGAATGAGCAGTTCTTC.

The J gene is TRBJ1-2, the V gene TRBV18; 8 nucleotides align to TRBD1. V trimming: 4 bases; J trimming: 4 bases; junction bases outside the gene matches: 5. The CDR3 extends over 14 amino acids. Per the germline V gene, CDR1 is KGHSH and CDR2 is LQKENI. CDR3 sequence (DNA): TGTGCCAGCTCACTGGGGACAGGACTCTATGGCTACACCTTC. As protein: CASSLGTGLYGYTF.

The chain recombines TRBV5-1 with TRBJ2-5, with 8 positions matching TRBD1. Trimming cost V 7 bases and J 5 bases; bases outside gene matches: 13. The CDR3 consists of 15 residues. The germline CDR1 and CDR2 sequences are SGHRS and YFSETQ. CDR3 DNA: TGCGCCAGCCAATTACAGGGGGGACGAATGGAGACCCAGTACTTC. As protein: CASQLQGGRMETQYF.

The chain is built from TRBV16 and TRBJ1-4; 9 nucleotides agree with TRBD1. Germline V gene lookup returns CDR1 KGHSY and CDR2 FQNENV. V shed 7 bases, J shed 7 bases, and the junction held 7 bases outside the gene matches. CDR3 length equals 14 residues. Written as DNA, the CDR3 is TGTGCCAGCAACCCGGACAGGGGAAGTGAAAAACTGTTTTTT. It is translated as CASNPDRGSEKLFF.

The CDR3 DNA reads TGCGCCAGCAGCTTGGATGTAGAGGCGCAGTATTTT. This sequence encodes CASSLDVEAQYF. This rearrangement joins TRBV5-1 to TRBJ2-3; the D is unclear. This CDR3 has 12 amino acids. The germline V gene has CDR1 SGHRS and CDR2 YFSETQ. The ends were cut back, 0 bases at V and 10 bases at J, with 9 bases in the middle.

The chain carries TRBV23-1 and TRBJ2-4; no reliable D call. TRBV23-1 is marked as an open reading frame, function uncertain. CDR3 size: 16 residues. Trimming shortened V by 2 bases and J by 0 bases, and 11 bases separated the two germline ends. The chain's CDR3 is CASSQRGPQAKNIQYF. The CDR3 coding sequence is TGCGCCAGCAGTCAACGAGGTCCCCAAGCCAAAAACATTCAGTACTTC.

The genes are TRBV6-5 and TRBJ1-2, with 7 bases identical to TRBD1. The CDR3 covers 13 residues. The junction had 6 bases not matched to a gene; V was cut back by 7 bases and J by 4 bases. Germline V gene data show CDR1 as MNHEY and CDR2 as SVGAGI. The chain's CDR3 is CASTRGHGYGYTF. DNA for the CDR3: TGTGCCAGCACGAGGGGGCACGGCTATGGCTACACCTTC.

This clone was detected only once. The V gene is TRBV12-3 or TRBV12-4, the J gene TRBJ2-4; D is uncertain. The V end was cut by 9 bases, the J end by 5 bases, with 14 bases between. This CDR3 region has 13 residues. CDR3 sequence: CASYGFSENIQYF. CDR3 coding DNA: TGTGCCAGTTACGGGTTCAGCGAAAACATTCAGTACTTC.

This chain joins TRBV28 and TRBJ1-4; D remains ambiguous. The CDR3 contains 12 residues. V was cut by 3 bases and J by 7 bases, with 6 bases left in between. Germline-derived CDR1 and CDR2 are MDHEN and SYDVKM. CDR3 bases: TGTGCCAGCAGTTTGAGAGGTGAAAAACTGTTTTTT. It is translated as CASSLRGEKLFF. The variable domain in full, completed from reference TRBV28 and TRBJ1-4, reads DVKVTQSSRYLVKRTGEKVFLECVQDMDHENMFWYRQDPGLGLRLIYFSYDVKMKEKGDIPEGYSVSREKKERFSLILESASTNQTSMYLCASSLRGEKLFFGSGTQLSVL.

The CDR3 reads CASSTQTGVYGYTF. Written as DNA, the CDR3 is TGTGCCAGCAGCACCCAGACAGGGGTCTATGGCTACACCTTC. The rearrangement joins TRBV7-9 to TRBJ1-2; 8 nucleotides align to TRBD1. The germline gives CDR1 SEHNR, CDR2 FQNEAQ (reference sequence). J lost 4 bases, V lost 5 bases, and 6 bases had no gene match. The CDR3 sequence is 14 residues long.

The chain couples TRBV28 to TRBJ1-1; TRBD1 matches at 9 bases. In germline, CDR1 is MDHEN, CDR2 SYDVKM. The CDR3 length is 15 residues. V shed 6 bases, J shed 3 bases, and the junction held 8 bases outside the gene matches. CDR3 bases: TGTGCCAGCAGAGCCGGGACAGGGATGGACACTGAAGCTTTCTTT. Translating it yields CASRAGTGMDTEAFF.